One and the same sample provided the 26 T cell receptor beta chains below, sequenced in a study of shared clonotypes between healthy human individuals. Produced via immunoSEQ multiplex PCR; TCRdb's table is partial and in-frame only. The repertoire consists of some 1.4 million clones, with roughly 97% occurring once and the leading ten covering approximately 1%. Material for sequencing was naive CD4+ T cells sorted from blood. This sample's subset: CD45RA+ positively selected. Every receptor here comes from a young man in good health.

The CDR3 DNA sequence: TGTGCCAGCAGCTTGGAGTCGGGACAGGGATACTCTGGAAACACCATATATTTT. Protein product: CASSLESGQGYSGNTIYF. The chain joins TRBV5-8 to TRBJ1-3; 9 bases are shared with TRBD1. The length of the CDR3 is 18 residues. With 0 bases clipped from V and 0 bases from J, the junction kept 7 bases outside the gene matches. Germline CDR1 SGHTS, CDR2 YDEGEE.

This clone was seen once. The J gene is TRBJ2-3, the V gene TRBV2; either TRBD1 or TRBD2 may fit D (5 bases each). V shed 0 bases and J shed 5 bases, with 15 bases lying between them. Looked up from germline, CDR1 is SNHLY and CDR2 is FYNNEI. The CDR3 length is 16 residues. CDR3 in amino acids: CASSEAVRGEEDTQYF. DNA of the CDR3: TGTGCCAGCAGTGAAGCGGTAAGGGGAGAAGAAGATACGCAGTATTTT.

The count of this clone is one. The DNA of the CDR3 is TGCGCCAGCAGCTTGGCCGGGCAGATGAACACTGAAGCTTTCTTT. Protein product: CASSLAGQMNTEAFF. This chain joins TRBV5-1 and TRBJ1-1, with unresolved D. Deletions cut 0 bases from V and 0 bases from J, with 9 bases between. This CDR3 has 15 residues. The germline V gene has CDR1 SGHRS and CDR2 YFSETQ.

This chain uses TRBV7-9 with TRBJ2-5; unclear D gene. The CDR3 contains 14 residues. Trimming shortened V by 5 bases and J by 0 bases, and 10 bases separated the two germline ends. The germline V gene encodes CDR1 SEHNR and CDR2 FQNEAQ (reference sequence). The DNA for the CDR3 is TGTGCCAGCAGCCGGGTCCTCAACCAAGAGACCCAGTACTTC. It codes for CASSRVLNQETQYF.

This sequence joins TRBV9 and TRBJ2-3; D possibly uses TRBD1 or TRBD2 (5 bases each). The CDR3 length is 16 residues. CDR1 is SGDLS and CDR2 is YYNGEE in the germline V gene. Trimming took 3 bases from V and 6 from J, leaving 20 bases between them. CDR3 DNA: TGTGCCAGCAGCGACGGGATTGGGGACGCGCGGGATACGCAGTATTTT. It specifies CASSDGIGDARDTQYF.

The CDR3 region is CSVEDRRNPYNEQFF. In nucleotides, the CDR3 is TGCAGCGTTGAAGACCGACGAAACCCGTACAATGAGCAGTTCTTC. The chain links TRBV29-1 to TRBJ2-1; the D is unclear. Germline V gene lookup returns CDR1 SQVTM and CDR2 ANQGSEA. This CDR3 is 15 amino acids long. With 0 bases removed from V and 4 bases from J, the gap between germline ends came to 13 bases.

This chain links TRBV7-2 with TRBJ2-1; the D gene is possibly TRBD2 (6 bases). CDR1 is SGHTA, CDR2 FQGNSA, per germline. V lost 1 base and J 9 bases, leaving 16 bases between the germline ends. The CDR3 runs 15 residues. The CDR3 loop is CASSLEGGLTAEQFF. In DNA, the CDR3 is TGTGCCAGCAGCTTAGAGGGCGGACTAACAGCTGAGCAGTTCTTC. Drawing the rest from reference TRBV7-2 and TRBJ2-1, the complete variable domain is GAGVSQSPSNKVTEKGKDVELRCDPISGHTALYWYRQSLGQGLEFLIYFQGNSAPDKSGLPSDRFSAERTGGSVSTLTIQRTQQEDSAVYLCASSLEGGLTAEQFFGPGTRLTVL.

CDR3 protein: CASSSRDRDLFANTGELFF. The CDR3 DNA reads as TGCGCCAGCAGCTCCCGGGACAGAGACTTATTCGCGAACACCGGGGAGCTGTTTTTT. The V gene is TRBV5-1, the J gene TRBJ2-2; 7 bases agree with TRBD1. The V gene end was trimmed by 3 bases and the J gene end by 0 bases; junction bases not matched to a gene: 14. This CDR3 is 19 amino acids long. Germline assignment: CDR1 SGHRS and CDR2 YFSETQ.

This chain connects TRBV14 to TRBJ2-7, with D tentatively TRBD2 (5 bases). Germline loops: CDR1 SGHDN, CDR2 FVKESK. V gave up 5 bases and J gave up 6 bases, with 11 bases separating them. The CDR3 is 12 amino acids. The CDR3 DNA reads TGTGCCAGCAGCTTAACGAGGGTCGAGCAGTACTTC. Translation: CASSLTRVEQYF.

Comments on this clone: The sample has other DNA sequences that encode this CDR3 too. The chain has TRBV29-1 and TRBJ1-1; 7 bases agree with TRBD1. This CDR3 comprises 12 residues. Germline V gene data show CDR1 as SQVTM and CDR2 as ANQGSEA. V shed 7 bases and J 2 bases; nucleotides not matched to a gene: 4. In nucleotides, the CDR3 is TGCAGCGCGGGACAGCCAAACACTGAAGCTTTCTTT. Its protein is CSAGQPNTEAFF.

The gene calls are TRBV5-1 and TRBJ2-7, with 7 bases that match TRBD2. The length of the CDR3 is 14 residues. V shed 4 bases, J shed 3 bases, and the junction held 7 bases outside the gene matches. CDR1 and CDR2 from the germline V gene are SGHRS and YFSETQ. CDR3 loop: CASSPGTKNYEQYF. The CDR3, as DNA: TGCGCCAGCAGCCCCGGGACTAAAAACTACGAGCAGTACTTC.

This chain uses TRBV28 with TRBJ2-1, with D hard to call. The CDR3 is 17 residues long. Trimming removed 4 bases from V and 0 bases from J, with 16 bases in between. Looked up from germline, CDR1 is MDHEN and CDR2 is SYDVKM. In DNA, the CDR3 is TGTGCCAGCAGTTCTTTCCCCAGACATAGCTCCTACAATGAGCAGTTCTTC. Its translation is CASSSFPRHSSYNEQFF.

CDR3 in DNA: TGTGCCAGCAGCTTGGGGTTGCGCAATGAGCAGTTCTTC. Its protein product is CASSLGLRNEQFF. This chain connects TRBV7-3 to TRBJ2-1; D gene uncertain. CDR3 size: 13 residues. From germline, CDR1 is SGHTA and CDR2 FQGTGA. V was shortened by 3 bases and J by 6 bases, with 9 bases between the two germline ends.

The chain couples TRBV27 to TRBJ1-4, with D unresolved. The CDR3 covers 14 residues. Looked up from germline, CDR1 is MNHEY and CDR2 is SMNVEV (reference sequence). Trimming stripped 6 bases from V and 3 bases from J, with 11 bases between. CDR3 sequence (DNA): TGTGCCAGCAGCTACTACAGATCTAATGAAAAACTGTTTTTT. Translation gives CASSYYRSNEKLFF.

The V and J genes are TRBV10-1 and TRBJ2-2; 9 nucleotides match TRBD1. Germline CDR1 reads WNHNN; CDR2 reads SYGVQD (reference sequence). The V gene end was trimmed by 10 bases and the J gene end by 1 base; junction bases not matched to a gene: 10. This CDR3 spans 16 amino acids. The chain's CDR3 is CANQEGQGRNTGELFF. In DNA, the CDR3 is TGCGCCAACCAAGAAGGACAGGGGAGGAACACCGGGGAGCTGTTTTTT.

The chain uses TRBV15 and TRBJ2-1; D is uncertain. There are 17 residues in the CDR3. V dropped 1 base and J dropped 6 bases, with 19 bases sitting between them. Germline V gene lookup returns CDR1 LNHNV and CDR2 YYDKDF (reference sequence). The CDR3 protein is CATSRGGLADQSNEQFF. The CDR3 DNA reads TGTGCCACCAGCAGAGGGGGTTTGGCAGACCAATCCAATGAGCAGTTCTTC.

The genes are TRBV6-5 and TRBJ2-3; 9 bases are shared with TRBD2. The V gene end was trimmed by 9 bases and the J gene end by 5 bases; junction bases not matched to a gene: 12. Germline CDR1 reads MNHEY; CDR2 reads SVGAGI. This CDR3 has 15 amino acids. CDR3: CASTPGLALLDTQYF. CDR3 DNA: TGTGCCAGTACTCCGGGACTAGCTTTATTAGATACGCAGTATTTT.

The J gene is TRBJ1-1, the V gene TRBV5-1, with D perhaps matching TRBD1 (5 bases). Germline CDR1 and CDR2: SGHRS and YFSETQ. The CDR3 is 14 amino acids. Trimming left V 0 bases short and J 7 bases short, with 13 bases between. CDR3 coding DNA: TGCGCCAGCAGCTTGGCCGGGGGTAGCCTTGAAGCTTTCTTT. Amino acids: CASSLAGGSLEAFF.

The V call is TRBV30, the J call TRBJ2-1; no reliable D call. The CDR3 extends over 11 amino acids. Deletions cut 5 bases from V and 6 bases from J, with 8 bases between. Germline lookup yields CDR1 GTSNPN and CDR2 SVGIG (reference sequence). The CDR3 DNA reads TGTGCCTGGGAGGTGGGCAATGAGCAGTTCTTC. Amino acid sequence: CAWEVGNEQFF.

The table lists this clone with a count of one. V is TRBV9 and J is TRBJ2-5, with 12 bases fitting TRBD2. The CDR3 totals 18 residues. Trimming at V came to 4 bases and at J to 0 bases, leaving 10 bases not matched to a gene. Germline assignment: CDR1 SGDLS and CDR2 YYNGEE. The CDR3 protein is CASSSWTSGKLYQETQYF. In DNA form, the CDR3 reads TGTGCCAGCAGCTCATGGACTAGCGGGAAACTATACCAAGAGACCCAGTACTTC.

This chain connects TRBV9 to TRBJ2-3; weak D call: TRBD2 (6 bases). This CDR3 region has 15 residues. The V end was cut by 2 bases, the J end by 5 bases, with 15 bases between. Germline-derived CDR1 and CDR2 are SGDLS and YYNGEE. The CDR3 here is CASSVSGPPGDTQYF. CDR3 DNA sequence: TGTGCCAGCAGCGTGAGCGGGCCTCCGGGAGATACGCAGTATTTT.

Details on this clone: Other DNA sequences in the same sample also yield this CDR3. The chain couples TRBV7-9 to TRBJ2-5; D gene ambiguous. V gave up 5 bases and J gave up 5 bases, with 12 bases separating them. Germline CDR1 is SEHNR and CDR2 is FQNEAQ (reference sequence). The CDR3 length is 13 residues. The CDR3, as DNA: TGTGCCAGCAGCCTACCCGGGCAGGAGACCCAGTACTTC. Residues: CASSLPGQETQYF. Complete variable domain (other parts from reference TRBV7-9 and TRBJ2-5): DTGVSQNPRHKITKRGQNVTFRCDPISEHNRLYWYRQTLGQGPEFLTYFQNEAQLEKSRLLSDRFSAERPKGSFSTLEIQRTEQGDSAMYLCASSLPGQETQYFGPGTRLLVL.

The rearrangement links TRBV19 to TRBJ2-3, with a possible D match to TRBD2 (6 bases). In germline, CDR1 is LNHDA, CDR2 SQIVND (reference sequence). The length of the CDR3 is 15 residues. Trimming took off 10 bases at V and 6 bases at J, with 23 bases between the two ends. The CDR3 DNA reads as TGTGCCACTCGACTGACGGGAGCCGCCGTGGATACGCAGTATTTT. It is translated as CATRLTGAAVDTQYF.

The genes are TRBV6-1 and TRBJ2-7; TRBD2 agrees at 10 bases. The ends lost 7 bases at V and 0 bases at J; junction bases unmatched: 6. Germline loops: CDR1 MNHNS, CDR2 SASEGT. CDR3 size: 15 residues. CDR3 in DNA: TGTGCCAGCAAAGTTAGCGGGAGGTACTCCTACGAGCAGTACTTC. Translating gives CASKVSGRYSYEQYF.

The rearrangement links TRBV6-1 to TRBJ2-1; TRBD1 is a possible D gene (5 bases). The V and J ends lost 4 bases and 12 bases respectively, with 16 bases between them. The CDR3 consists of 13 residues. Per the germline V gene, CDR1 is MNHNS and CDR2 is SASEGT. The CDR3 reads CASSAPWGWGQFF. The CDR3 DNA reads TGTGCCAGCAGTGCCCCCTGGGGCTGGGGGCAGTTCTTC.

The V gene is TRBV4-1, the J gene TRBJ1-4; the match to TRBD1 covers 10 bases. The CDR3 totals 14 residues. V lost 4 bases and J lost 10; bases outside the gene matches: 6. Germline V gene lookup returns CDR1 MGHRA and CDR2 YSYEKL. The CDR3 loop reads CASSPPGQGSKLFF. The CDR3 region has the DNA TGCGCCAGCAGCCCCCCGGGACAGGGGTCAAAACTGTTTTTT.